This TCR beta chain was recorded in a study of T cells in Graves' hyperthyroidism and ophthalmopathy. Amplified regions were TCR beta CDR3 sequences from RNA transcripts. An initial round of RT-PCR targeting the TCR CDR3 relied on the HTBI primer set. A single record per CDR3 protein comes from TCRdb applying MiXCR to the multiplex PCR reads. The table lists almost 600,000 distinct CDR3 sequences, 14% of them singletons. The ends were cut back, 11 bases at V and 1 base at J, with 11 bases in the middle. Germline V lookup: CDR1 MNHEY, CDR2 SVGEGT. This CDR3 has 12 amino acids. The study enrolled patients aged 18 to 65 with newly diagnosed hyperthyroidism of under 2 months' duration. Diagnoses rested on clinical symptoms, serum thyroxine and TRAb, thyroid ultrasound and orbital computed tomography. Fresh peripheral blood, under 11 ml, yielded the PBMCs. The sample holds many counts of this clonotype.

The sequence was collected from a woman in her thirties with Graves' hyperthyroidism that later progressed to Graves' ophthalmopathy. The genes are TRBV6-2 or TRBV6-3 and TRBJ1-1; a possible D gene is TRBD1 (6 bases). The sequencing sample was made of blood. The DNA of the CDR3 is TGTGCCGGAAAGACAGGGAACACTGAAGCTTTCTTT. This gives the protein CAGKTGNTEAFF.